This TCR beta chain was captured in a study of T cells in Graves' hyperthyroidism and ophthalmopathy. Regarding the study as a whole: The authors' 13 V-J model separated ophthalmopathy from stable hyperthyroidism.

RNA transcripts gave rise to amplified TCR beta CDR3 regions. An initial round of RT-PCR targeting the TCR CDR3 relied on the HTBI primer set. TCRdb reprocessed the multiplex PCR reads with MiXCR, giving one entry per CDR3 protein. The table lists over 700,000 distinct CDR3 sequences, roughly a third of them singletons, with around a third in the top ten. Germline V gives CDR1 WSHSY, CDR2 SAAADI. V was pared by 7 bases and J by 7 bases, with 13 bases of the junction left unmatched. CDR3 size: 15 residues. In this sample, this clonotype turned up a few times. Its antigen is still unknown. The sequence derives from a middle-aged woman with Graves' hyperthyroidism. The sample comprised blood. The chain is built from TRBV10-2 and TRBJ1-2; 9 bases fit TRBD1. The CDR3 loop is CASKISGQGSSGYTF. CDR3 in DNA: TGCGCCAGCAAAATTTCCGGACAGGGGAGTTCTGGCTACACCTTC.